This TCR beta chain was profiled in a study of T cell repertoires in cytomegalovirus infection. In the study overall: Matching HLA type and CMV infection were both indicated by public TCR beta signatures. Broader study findings: There were HLA-C-restricted CMV-specific TCR beta clonotypes dominating the ex vivo response. Cumulative public TCR beta family frequency identified CMV carriers with the relevant HLA.

Trimming left V 4 bases short and J 2 bases short, with 12 bases between. The germline V gene has CDR1 ENHRY and CDR2 SYGVKD. The CDR3 runs 15 residues. TCRdb ran MiXCR on the reads and lists one entry per CDR3 protein. The sample has about 200,000 distinct CDR3 sequences, about a tenth seen once; the top ten hold about 4.2%. In regard to this clonotype: Antigen unknown.

The TCR sequence derives from a human donor in good health (CMV status not recorded). Some clones in this sample may be carry-over from other donors' samples. This chain connects TRBV10-3 to TRBJ1-3; D possibly corresponds to TRBD1 (6 bases). Sequencing used PBMCs. CDR3 DNA: TGTGCCATCAGTGGTTTCCAGGGGCCTGGAAACACCATATATTTT. Translated: CAISGFQGPGNTIYF.